Sequencing of this T cell receptor (beta chain) was carried out in a study of cytomegalovirus exposure and HLA in healthy donors. Primers: 60 Vbeta forward and 13 Jbeta reverse. Per the study methods: About 83 million unique TCR beta chains, roughly 10 million shared, were counted in a later analysis. Assay: immunoSEQ multiplex PCR; the TCRdb copy retains only in-frame clones and omits some. Clonal size and the V and J genes are those of that table, whereas D and trimming came from the DNA. The sample holds more than 85,000 clones, approximately 79% seen once. This clone has just a few counts. Trimming at V came to 4 bases and at J to 4 bases, leaving 6 bases not matched to a gene. CDR1 SGDLS and CDR2 YYNGEE come from the germline V gene. This CDR3 has 15 amino acids.

Sequencing was carried out using PBMCs. The sequence came from a young man in good health and CMV-seropositive. The rearrangement links TRBV9 to TRBJ2-1, with 9 bases fitting TRBD2. CDR3 bases: TGTGCCAGCAGCCGCGGCGGGGGGGCGTACAATGAGCAGTTCTTC. Translated: CASSRGGGAYNEQFF.